The clone carrying this T cell receptor beta chain was seen a single time. Its antigen is as yet unknown. These data belong to a study of T cell responses to AZD1222 COVID-19 vaccine. General study points: Sampling captured repertoires only after the peak T cell response. Variant regions that are unmutated are reportedly the target of nearly half of spike-specific TCRs. Clonal diversity may have been underestimated, and the donors were mostly white British, with more females than males.

Using immunoSEQ multiplex PCR, the repertoire was profiled, and TCRdb retains in-frame clones only, with some absent. The profile shows roughly 110,000 clones, about 89% of them singletons. This CDR3 spans 16 amino acids. V lost 4 bases to trimming and J lost 0 bases, with 13 bases between them. CDR1 is MNHNS, CDR2 SASEGT, per germline. The material sequenced was peripheral blood, taken 28 days after the second AZD1222 dose. The rearrangement joins TRBV6-1 to TRBJ1-5; D perhaps matches TRBD1 (6 bases). The clonotype comes from an adult who received the AZD1222 COVID-19 vaccine. The CDR3 here is CASSAGDRYSNQPQHF. The CDR3 DNA follows: TGTGCCAGCAGTGCAGGAGACAGGTATAGCAATCAGCCCCAGCATTTT.